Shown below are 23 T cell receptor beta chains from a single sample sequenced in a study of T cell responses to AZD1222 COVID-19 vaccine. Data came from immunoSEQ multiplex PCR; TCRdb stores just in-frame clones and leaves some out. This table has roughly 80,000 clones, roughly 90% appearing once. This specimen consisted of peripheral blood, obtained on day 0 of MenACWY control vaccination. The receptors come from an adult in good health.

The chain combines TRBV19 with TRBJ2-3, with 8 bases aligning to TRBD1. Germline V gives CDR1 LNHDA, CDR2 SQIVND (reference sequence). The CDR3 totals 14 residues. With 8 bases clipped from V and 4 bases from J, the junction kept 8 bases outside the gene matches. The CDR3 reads CASRVDRGADTQYF. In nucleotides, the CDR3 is TGTGCCAGTCGGGTTGACAGGGGTGCAGATACGCAGTATTTT.

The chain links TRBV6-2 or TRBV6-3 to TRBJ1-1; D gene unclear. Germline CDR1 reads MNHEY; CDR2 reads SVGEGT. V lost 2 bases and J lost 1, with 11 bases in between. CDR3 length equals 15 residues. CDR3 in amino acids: CASSYNPRPNTEAFF. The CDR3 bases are TGTGCCAGCAGTTACAATCCACGTCCGAACACTGAAGCTTTCTTT.

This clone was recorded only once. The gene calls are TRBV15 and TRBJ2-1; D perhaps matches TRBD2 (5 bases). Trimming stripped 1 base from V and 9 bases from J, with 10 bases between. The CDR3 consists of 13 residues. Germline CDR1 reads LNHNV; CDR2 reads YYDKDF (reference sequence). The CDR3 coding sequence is TGTGCCACCAGCAGAGTTCGTGGGAGTGAGCAGTTCTTC. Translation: CATSRVRGSEQFF.

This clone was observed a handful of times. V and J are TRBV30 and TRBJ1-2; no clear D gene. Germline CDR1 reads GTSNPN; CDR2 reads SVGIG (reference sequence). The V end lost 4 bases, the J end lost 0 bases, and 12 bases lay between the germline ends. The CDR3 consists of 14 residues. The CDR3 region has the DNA TGTGCCTGGACCTCCCAGGCTACTAACTATGGCTACACCTTC. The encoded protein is CAWTSQATNYGYTF.

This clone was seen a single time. As DNA, the CDR3 is TGTGCCAGTAGTATGGGGACAGACAAAAACATTCAGTACTTC. This sequence encodes CASSMGTDKNIQYF. V is TRBV19 and J is TRBJ2-4; 7 positions match TRBD1. V trimming: 3 bases; J trimming: 3 bases; junction bases outside the gene matches: 2. The CDR3 is 14 amino acids. Germline V gene sequence: CDR1 LNHDA, CDR2 SQIVND (reference sequence).

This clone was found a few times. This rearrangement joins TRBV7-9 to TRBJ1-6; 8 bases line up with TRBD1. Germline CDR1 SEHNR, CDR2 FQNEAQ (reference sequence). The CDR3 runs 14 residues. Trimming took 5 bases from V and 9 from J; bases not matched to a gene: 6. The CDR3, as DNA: TGTGCCAGCAGCCCGGGGACAGGCGGTTCACCCCTCCACTTT. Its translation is CASSPGTGGSPLHF. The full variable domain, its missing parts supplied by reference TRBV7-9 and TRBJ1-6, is DTGVSQNPRHKITKRGQNVTFRCDPISEHNRLYWYRQTLGQGPEFLTYFQNEAQLEKSRLLSDRFSAERPKGSFSTLEIQRTEQGDSAMYLCASSPGTGGSPLHFGNGTRLTVT.

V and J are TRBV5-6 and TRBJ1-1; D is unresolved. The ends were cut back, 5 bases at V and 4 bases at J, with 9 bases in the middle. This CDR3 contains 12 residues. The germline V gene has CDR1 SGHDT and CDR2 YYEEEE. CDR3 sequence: CASRGWSTEAFF. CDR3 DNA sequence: TGTGCCAGCAGGGGGTGGTCCACTGAAGCTTTCTTT.

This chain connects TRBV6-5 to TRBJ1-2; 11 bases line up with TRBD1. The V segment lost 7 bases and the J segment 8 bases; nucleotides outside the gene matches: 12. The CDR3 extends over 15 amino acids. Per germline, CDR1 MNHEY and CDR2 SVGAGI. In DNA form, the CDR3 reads TGTGCCAGCACCTCTGAGGGACAGGGGGTCAGGGGCTACACCTTC. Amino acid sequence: CASTSEGQGVRGYTF.

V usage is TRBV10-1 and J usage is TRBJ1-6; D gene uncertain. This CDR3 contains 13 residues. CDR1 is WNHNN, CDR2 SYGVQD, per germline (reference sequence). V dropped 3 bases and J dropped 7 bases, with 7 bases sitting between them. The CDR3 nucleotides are TGCGCCAGCAGTGAATCGCTGAATTCACCCCTCCACTTT. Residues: CASSESLNSPLHF.

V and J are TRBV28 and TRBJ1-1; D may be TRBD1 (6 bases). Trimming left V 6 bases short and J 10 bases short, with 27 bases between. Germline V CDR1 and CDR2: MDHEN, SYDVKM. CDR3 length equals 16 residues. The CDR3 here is CASRQSGGWGSRSAFF. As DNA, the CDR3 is TGTGCCAGCAGACAAAGCGGGGGCTGGGGCTCCCGTTCAGCTTTCTTT.

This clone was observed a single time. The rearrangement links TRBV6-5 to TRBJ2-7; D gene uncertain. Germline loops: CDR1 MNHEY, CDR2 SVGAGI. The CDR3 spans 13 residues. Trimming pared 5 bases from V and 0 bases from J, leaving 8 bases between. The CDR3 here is CASSRPFSYEQYF. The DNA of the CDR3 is TGTGCCAGCAGTAGACCCTTCTCCTACGAGCAGTACTTC.

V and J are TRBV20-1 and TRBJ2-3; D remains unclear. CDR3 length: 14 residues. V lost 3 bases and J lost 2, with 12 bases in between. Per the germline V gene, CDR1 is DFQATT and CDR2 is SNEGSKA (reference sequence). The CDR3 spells CSASQQPHTDTQYF. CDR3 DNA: TGCAGTGCTAGTCAGCAGCCGCACACAGATACGCAGTATTTT.

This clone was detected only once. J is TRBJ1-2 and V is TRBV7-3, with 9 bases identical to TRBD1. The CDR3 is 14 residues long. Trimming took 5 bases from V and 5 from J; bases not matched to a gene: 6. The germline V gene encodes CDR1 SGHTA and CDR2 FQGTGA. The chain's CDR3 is CASSAGQGPYGYTF. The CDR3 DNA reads TGTGCCAGCAGCGCCGGACAGGGGCCTTATGGCTACACCTTC.

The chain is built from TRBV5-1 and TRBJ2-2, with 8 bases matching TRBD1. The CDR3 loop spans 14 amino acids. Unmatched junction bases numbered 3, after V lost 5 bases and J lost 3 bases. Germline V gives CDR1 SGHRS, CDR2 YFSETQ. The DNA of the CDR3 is TGCGCCAGCAGTAGGACAGGGTACACCGGGGAGCTGTTTTTT. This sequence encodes CASSRTGYTGELFF.

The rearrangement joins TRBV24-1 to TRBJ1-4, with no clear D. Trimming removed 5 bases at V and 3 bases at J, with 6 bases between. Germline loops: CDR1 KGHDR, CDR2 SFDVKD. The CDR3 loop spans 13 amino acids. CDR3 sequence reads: CATSVSSNEKLFF. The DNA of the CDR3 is TGTGCCACCAGTGTAAGCTCTAATGAAAAACTGTTTTTT.

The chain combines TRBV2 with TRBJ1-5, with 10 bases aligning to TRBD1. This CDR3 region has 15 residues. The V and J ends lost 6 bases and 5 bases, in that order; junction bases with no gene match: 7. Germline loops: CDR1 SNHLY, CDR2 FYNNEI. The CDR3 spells CASRISGQGDQPQHF. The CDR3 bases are TGTGCCAGCAGAATCTCCGGACAGGGGGATCAGCCCCAGCATTTT. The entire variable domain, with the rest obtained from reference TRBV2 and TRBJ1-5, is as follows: EPEVTQTPSHQVTQMGQEVILRCVPISNHLYFYWYRQILGQKVEFLVSFYNNEISEKSEIFDDQFSVERPDGSNFTLKIRSTKLEDSAMYFCASRISGQGDQPQHFGDGTRLSIL.

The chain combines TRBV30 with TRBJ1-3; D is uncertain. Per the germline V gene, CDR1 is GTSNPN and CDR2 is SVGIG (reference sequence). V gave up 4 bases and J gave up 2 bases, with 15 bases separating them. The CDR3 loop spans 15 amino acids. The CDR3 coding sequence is TGTGCCTGGACCTTCGGGGTCCGTCCTGGAAACACCATATATTTT. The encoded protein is CAWTFGVRPGNTIYF.

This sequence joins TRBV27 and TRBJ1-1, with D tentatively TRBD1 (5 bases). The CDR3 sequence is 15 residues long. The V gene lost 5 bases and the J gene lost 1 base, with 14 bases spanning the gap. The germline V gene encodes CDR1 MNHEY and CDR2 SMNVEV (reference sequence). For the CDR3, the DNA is TGTGCCAGCAGTAGGGGCGATATTCGGAACACTGAAGCTTTCTTT. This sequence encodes CASSRGDIRNTEAFF.

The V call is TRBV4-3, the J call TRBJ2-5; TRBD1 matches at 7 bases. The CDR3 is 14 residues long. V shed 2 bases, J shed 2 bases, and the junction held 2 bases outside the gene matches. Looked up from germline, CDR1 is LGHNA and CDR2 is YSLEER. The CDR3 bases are TGCGCCAGCAGCCAAAGACAGGGACAAGAGACCCAGTACTTC. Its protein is CASSQRQGQETQYF.

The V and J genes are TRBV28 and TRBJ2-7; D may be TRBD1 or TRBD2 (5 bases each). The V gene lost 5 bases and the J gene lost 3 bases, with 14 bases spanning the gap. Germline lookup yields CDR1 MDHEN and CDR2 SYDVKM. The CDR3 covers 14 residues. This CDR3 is CASSTGTAGYEQYF. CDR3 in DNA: TGTGCCAGCAGTACCGGGACCGCCGGCTACGAGCAGTACTTC.

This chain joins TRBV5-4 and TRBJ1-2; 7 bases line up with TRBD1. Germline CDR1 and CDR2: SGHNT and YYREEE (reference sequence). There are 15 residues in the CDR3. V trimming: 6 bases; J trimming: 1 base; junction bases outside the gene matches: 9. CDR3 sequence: CASTSEGAFNYGYTF. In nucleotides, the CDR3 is TGTGCCAGCACCTCAGAGGGGGCTTTTAACTATGGCTACACCTTC.

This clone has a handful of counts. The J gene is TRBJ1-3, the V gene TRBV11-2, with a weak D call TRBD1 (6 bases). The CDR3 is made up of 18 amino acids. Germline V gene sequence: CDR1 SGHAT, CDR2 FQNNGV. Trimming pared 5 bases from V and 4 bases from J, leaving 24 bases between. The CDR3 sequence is CASSPRGIRTPSGNTIYF. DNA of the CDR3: TGTGCCAGCAGCCCGAGGGGGATTAGGACTCCAAGCGGAAACACCATATATTTT.

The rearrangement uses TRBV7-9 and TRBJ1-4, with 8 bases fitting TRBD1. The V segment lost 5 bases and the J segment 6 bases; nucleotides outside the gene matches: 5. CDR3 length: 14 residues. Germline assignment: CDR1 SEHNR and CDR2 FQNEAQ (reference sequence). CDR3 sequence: CASSLGQGYEKLFF. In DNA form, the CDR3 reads TGTGCCAGCAGCCTCGGACAGGGCTATGAAAAACTGTTTTTT. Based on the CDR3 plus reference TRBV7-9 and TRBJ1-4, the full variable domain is DTGVSQNPRHKITKRGQNVTFRCDPISEHNRLYWYRQTLGQGPEFLTYFQNEAQLEKSRLLSDRFSAERPKGSFSTLEIQRTEQGDSAMYLCASSLGQGYEKLFFGSGTQLSVL.